These 30 T cell receptor beta chains were sequenced from one sample in a study of blood T cell repertoires in COVID-19. This table comes from immunoSEQ multiplex PCR, and its TCRdb copy is limited to in-frame clones, with some not included. The repertoire holds 250,000 or so clones, with 70% to 90% as singletons. Material for sequencing was PBMCs or T cells enriched from blood (not recorded which). These TCRs come from a woman between 50 and 59 years old who had recovered from COVID-19.

A remark on this clone: The junction departs from germline at one end; a sequencing error may be responsible. The chain uses TRBV7-7 and TRBJ2-1, with a tentative D call TRBD2 (6 bases). CDR3 length equals 13 residues. CDR1 is SSHAT, CDR2 FNYEAQ, per germline (reference sequence). CDR3 DNA sequence: TGTGCTAGCAGCCCGCCGGGACTGAATGAGCAGTTCTTC. Translating gives CASSPPGLNEQFF.

The gene calls are TRBV28 and TRBJ2-1; 7 bases are shared with TRBD2. The V gene's germline CDR1 is MDHEN and CDR2 SYDVKM. The CDR3 totals 16 residues. Trimming at V came to 1 base and at J to 8 bases, leaving 11 bases not matched to a gene. This CDR3 reads CASSLLGGRVFHEQFF. The CDR3 nucleotides are TGTGCCAGCAGTTTATTGGGCGGGAGAGTGTTTCATGAGCAGTTCTTC.

The chain joins TRBV19 to TRBJ1-1; possible D gene TRBD1, 6 bases. The CDR3 is 14 residues long. Germline V lookup: CDR1 LNHDA, CDR2 SQIVND (reference sequence). Trimming removed 5 bases from V and 2 bases from J, with 12 bases in between. The CDR3 spells CASSVLQGNTEAFF. The CDR3 DNA reads as TGTGCCAGTAGTGTTTTACAGGGAAACACTGAAGCTTTCTTT.

The rearrangement links TRBV29-1 to TRBJ2-1; a possible D gene is TRBD1 (8 bases). Trimming removed 2 bases at V and 5 bases at J, with 19 bases between. CDR1 SQVTM and CDR2 ANQGSEA come from the germline V gene. The CDR3 runs 16 residues. The CDR3 sequence is CSVEPRRTGRDNEQFF. The CDR3 coding sequence is TGCAGCGTTGAACCTAGGCGGACAGGGAGGGACAATGAGCAGTTCTTC.

The DNA of the CDR3 is TGTGCCAGCAGCTCCAGGACTAGGTGGCCAGATACGCAGTATTTT. This encodes CASSSRTRWPDTQYF. The V call is TRBV5-6, the J call TRBJ2-3, with 7 bases identical to TRBD2. CDR1 SGHDT and CDR2 YYEEEE come from the germline V gene. CDR3 length: 15 amino acids. V lost 3 bases to trimming and J lost 4 bases; unmatched junction nucleotides: 8. Supplemented by reference TRBV5-6 and TRBJ2-3, the full variable domain reads DAGVTQSPTHLIKTRGQQVTLRCSPKSGHDTVSWYQQALGQGPQFIFQYYEEEERQRGNFPDRFSGHQFPNYSSELNVNALLLGDSALYLCASSSRTRWPDTQYFGPGTRLTVL.

The chain employs TRBV27 and TRBJ2-1, with 12 positions matching TRBD2. The CDR3 is 15 amino acids. V was clipped by 6 bases and J by 9 bases; unmatched bases: 9. Looked up from germline, CDR1 is MNHEY and CDR2 is SMNVEV (reference sequence). The CDR3 DNA reads as TGTGCCAGCAGATTTCTAGCGGGAGGGCCTAGTGAGCAGTTCTTC. This encodes CASRFLAGGPSEQFF.

V and J are TRBV4-2 and TRBJ1-4; 7 bases are a match to TRBD1. Germline V lookup: CDR1 LGHNA, CDR2 YNFKEQ. The CDR3 is 17 residues long. The V segment lost 1 base and the J segment 0 bases; nucleotides outside the gene matches: 5. Here the CDR3 reads CASSQGDRATTNEKLFF. The DNA for the CDR3 is TGTGCCAGCAGCCAAGGTGACAGGGCCACAACTAATGAAAAACTGTTTTTT.

This clone came up a few times. The chain combines TRBV6-1 with TRBJ2-7; 9 bases are a match to TRBD1. The V segment lost 2 bases and the J segment 4 bases; nucleotides outside the gene matches: 3. Germline V gives CDR1 MNHNS, CDR2 SASEGT. The CDR3 is 14 residues long. The CDR3 DNA reads as TGTGCCAGCAGTGAACGGGACAGGGTTTACGAGCAGTACTTC. This gives the protein CASSERDRVYEQYF.

The chain joins TRBV2 to TRBJ1-2; TRBD1 might be the D (5 bases). From germline, CDR1 is SNHLY and CDR2 FYNNEI. The CDR3 has 12 amino acids. Deletions cut 5 bases from V and 10 bases from J, with 14 bases between. CDR3 DNA: TGTGCCAGCAGTTTGCCGGGGGGTGCCTACACCTTC. It translates to CASSLPGGAYTF.

The rearrangement uses TRBV21-1 and TRBJ1-1; TRBD1 is the table's D call and was not checked against the DNA. TRBV21-1 is a documented pseudogene. The CDR3 covers 17 residues. The CDR3 here is CASSKSGGKISSTEAFF. The CDR3 nucleotides read TGTGCCAGCAGCAAATCAGGGGGCAAAATATCCTCCACTGAAGCTTTCTTT.

This chain connects TRBV7-9 to TRBJ2-5, with TRBD1 as a possible D gene (5 bases). Trimming shortened V by 5 bases and J by 2 bases, and 9 bases separated the two germline ends. CDR1 SEHNR and CDR2 FQNEAQ come from the germline V gene (reference sequence). The CDR3 is 13 residues long. The CDR3 spells CASSLGPQETQYF. CDR3 DNA sequence: TGTGCCAGCAGCCTGGGGCCTCAAGAGACCCAGTACTTC.

V is TRBV28 and J is TRBJ1-3; D perhaps matches TRBD1 (6 bases). Germline values: CDR1 MDHEN, CDR2 SYDVKM. This CDR3 comprises 15 residues. V was trimmed by 6 bases and J by 4 bases, leaving 16 bases between them. Written as DNA, the CDR3 is TGTGCCAGCAGCCACACAGGGAATGAGGGAAACACCATATATTTT. Its translation is CASSHTGNEGNTIYF.

The chain combines TRBV28 with TRBJ2-2, with 9 bases identical to TRBD1. CDR3 length: 14 amino acids. The junction had 3 bases not matched to a gene; V was cut back by 7 bases and J by 3 bases. The germline V gene has CDR1 MDHEN and CDR2 SYDVKM. CDR3 region: CASTRTGDTGELFF. The CDR3 coding sequence is TGTGCCAGCACACGGACAGGGGACACCGGGGAGCTGTTTTTT.

The genes are TRBV3-1 (or the pseudogene TRBV3-2) and TRBJ1-4; D possibly corresponds to TRBD1 (5 bases). Trimming removed 1 base at V and 12 bases at J, with 6 bases between. This CDR3 contains 11 residues. The germline V gene has CDR1 LGHDT and CDR2 YNNKEL (reference sequence). CDR3 sequence reads: CASSQGGELFF. CDR3 sequence (DNA): TGTGCCAGCAGCCAAGGGGGGGAACTGTTTTTT.

J is TRBJ2-7 and V is TRBV28; TRBD2 matches 14 bases. The ends lost 6 bases at V and 3 bases at J; junction bases unmatched: 7. CDR3 length: 16 amino acids. Per germline, CDR1 MDHEN and CDR2 SYDVKM. CDR3 DNA sequence: TGTGCCAGCAGGCCTGGGACTAGCGGGAGAAGCTACGAGCAGTACTTC. Translating gives CASRPGTSGRSYEQYF.

The rearrangement links TRBV7-8 to TRBJ2-1; 12 bases line up with TRBD2. Germline V CDR1 and CDR2: SGHVS, FQNEAQ. Trimming took 5 bases from V and 10 from J; bases not matched to a gene: 15. This CDR3 comprises 17 residues. The CDR3 reads CASSRRLAGEAFGEQFF. The CDR3 nucleotides are TGTGCCAGCAGCCGAAGACTAGCGGGAGAGGCCTTCGGGGAGCAGTTCTTC.

V gene TRBV5-1 combines with J gene TRBJ2-2, with a weak D call TRBD2 (5 bases). Per the germline V gene, CDR1 is SGHRS and CDR2 is YFSETQ. The CDR3 covers 16 residues. V gave up 6 bases and J gave up 3 bases, with 18 bases separating them. CDR3 sequence: CASTFSTRADTGELFF. The CDR3 bases are TGCGCCAGCACCTTCTCAACTAGGGCAGACACCGGGGAGCTGTTTTTT. The whole variable domain, filled in from reference TRBV5-1 and TRBJ2-2, reads KAGVTQTPRYLIKTRGQQVTLSCSPISGHRSVSWYQQTPGQGLQFLFEYFSETQRNKGNFPGRFSGRQFSNSRSEMNVSTLELGDSALYLCASTFSTRADTGELFFGEGSRLTVL.

This chain uses TRBV24-1 with TRBJ2-3, with D possibly TRBD2 on 5 matching bases. The length of the CDR3 is 13 residues. Trimming removed 12 bases from V and 3 bases from J, with 15 bases in between. The V gene's germline CDR1 is KGHDR and CDR2 SFDVKD. The CDR3 is CAAGAAQTDTQYF. Here the CDR3 DNA reads TGTGCCGCCGGAGCGGCCCAAACAGATACGCAGTATTTT.

The rearrangement joins TRBV25-1 to TRBJ1-1; D unresolved. V was trimmed by 7 bases and J by 9 bases, leaving 21 bases between them. The CDR3 sequence is 14 residues long. Germline CDR1 is MGHDK and CDR2 is SYGVNS. The CDR3 sequence: CASTQSSSDIKAFF. The CDR3 DNA reads as TGTGCCAGCACTCAGAGTTCATCCGACATAAAAGCTTTCTTT.

The chain links TRBV5-1 to TRBJ1-6, with TRBD1 as a possible D gene (5 bases). V gave up 2 bases and J gave up 4 bases, with 10 bases separating them. Germline assignment: CDR1 SGHRS and CDR2 YFSETQ. The CDR3 runs to 15 residues. The CDR3 DNA is TGCGCCAGCAGCTTTGGGGAGGGGTATAATTCACCCCTCCACTTT. Its translation: CASSFGEGYNSPLHF.

The chain recombines TRBV28 with TRBJ2-1, with D maybe TRBD2 (5 bases). The V end was cut by 1 base, the J end by 6 bases, with 10 bases between. There are 14 residues in the CDR3. The germline CDR1 and CDR2 sequences are MDHEN and SYDVKM. The CDR3 sequence: CASSLLPRANEQFF. The DNA for the CDR3 is TGTGCCAGCAGTTTATTGCCGCGGGCCAATGAGCAGTTCTTC.

The chain uses TRBV28 and TRBJ1-1, with 8 positions matching TRBD1. The CDR3 spans 13 residues. The V segment lost 7 bases and the J segment 11 bases; nucleotides outside the gene matches: 12. Germline V gene data show CDR1 as MDHEN and CDR2 as SYDVKM. CDR3 sequence reads: CASIMQGAAKAFF. The CDR3 DNA follows: TGTGCCAGCATTATGCAGGGGGCCGCAAAGGCTTTCTTT.

V gene TRBV2 combines with J gene TRBJ2-7; 7 bases are a match to TRBD2. The trim removed 5 bases at V and 7 bases at J, leaving 8 bases unmatched. Germline-derived CDR1 and CDR2 are SNHLY and FYNNEI. This CDR3 comprises 13 residues. This CDR3 reads CASSPWPAGEQYF. CDR3 nucleotides: TGTGCCAGCAGTCCCTGGCCAGCGGGAGAGCAGTACTTC.

The chain carries TRBV28 and TRBJ1-2, with 9 positions matching TRBD1. Germline V gives CDR1 MDHEN, CDR2 SYDVKM. The CDR3 consists of 14 residues. The J segment lost 7 bases and the V segment lost 3 bases, leaving 6 bases of the junction unmatched. CDR3 region: CASSFQQGAGGYTF. In nucleotides, the CDR3 is TGTGCCAGCAGTTTCCAACAGGGGGCTGGTGGCTACACCTTC.

The chain recombines TRBV5-1 with TRBJ2-1; 12 bases map to TRBD2. Germline loops: CDR1 SGHRS, CDR2 YFSETQ. The CDR3 sequence is 18 residues long. The ends lost 1 base at V and 1 base at J; junction bases unmatched: 6. The DNA of the CDR3 is TGCGCCAGCAGCTTGCGACTAGCGGGAGCTGTTTCCTACAATGAGCAGTTCTTC. Translating it yields CASSLRLAGAVSYNEQFF.

CDR3 residues: CASSLALTGPYGYTF. For the CDR3, the DNA is TGTGCCAGCAGCTTAGCGTTAACAGGGCCCTATGGCTACACCTTC. V usage is TRBV11-2 and J usage is TRBJ1-2, with D possibly TRBD1 on 6 matching bases. The CDR3 is made up of 15 amino acids. Per germline, CDR1 SGHAT and CDR2 FQNNGV. The V gene lost 1 base and the J gene lost 4 bases, with 13 bases spanning the gap.

The chain couples TRBV29-1 to TRBJ1-1, with a tentative D call TRBD1 (5 bases). Deletions cut 4 bases from V and 1 base from J, with 13 bases between. This CDR3 has 14 amino acids. The germline CDR1 and CDR2 sequences are SQVTM and ANQGSEA. The CDR3 loop reads CSVVKGNRNTEAFF. The CDR3 DNA reads TGCAGCGTTGTCAAGGGGAATCGGAACACTGAAGCTTTCTTT.

The rearrangement uses TRBV7-9 and TRBJ2-3; D ambiguous. The V gene's germline CDR1 is SEHNR and CDR2 FQNEAQ (reference sequence). CDR3 length equals 12 residues. Trimming took off 5 bases at V and 4 bases at J, with 7 bases between the two ends. CDR3 in DNA: TGTGCCAGCAGCCGAGTGGCAGATACGCAGTATTTT. Translated: CASSRVADTQYF.

The chain combines TRBV29-1 with TRBJ2-5; TRBD1 matches 10 bases. This CDR3 is built from 12 residues. Germline CDR1 SQVTM, CDR2 ANQGSEA. V lost 6 bases to trimming and J lost 5 bases; unmatched junction nucleotides: 3. This CDR3 is CSVTGGVETQYF. CDR3 bases: TGCAGCGTGACAGGGGGCGTGGAGACCCAGTACTTC. Full variable domain (outside the CDR3, taken from reference TRBV29-1 and TRBJ2-5): SAVISQKPSRDICQRGTSLTIQCQVDSQVTMMFWYRQQPGQSLTLIATANQGSEATYESGFVIDKFPISRPNLTFSTLTVSNMSPEDSSIYLCSVTGGVETQYFGPGTRLLVL.

The chain is built from TRBV11-3 and TRBJ2-2; the D gene is possibly TRBD2 (6 bases). Germline assignment: CDR1 SGHNT and CDR2 YENEEA. CDR3 size: 13 residues. With 1 base removed from V and 6 bases from J, the gap between germline ends came to 6 bases. The DNA of the CDR3 is TGTGCCAGCAGCTTAGGCGGGGCCGGGGAGCTGTTTTTT. It encodes CASSLGGAGELFF.